This TCR beta chain was sequenced in a study of blood T cell repertoires in COVID-19. Study information: Sites across the United States, Italy and Spain contributed samples from acute and convalescent COVID-19.

Trimming removed 1 base at V and 0 bases at J, with 13 bases between. Germline V gives CDR1 SGHRS, CDR2 YFSETQ. The CDR3 runs 16 residues. Produced via immunoSEQ multiplex PCR; TCRdb's table is partial and in-frame only. The table includes about 130,000 clones, approximately 83% detected once. Sequenced sample: peripheral blood. J is TRBJ1-1 and V is TRBV5-1; no reliable D call. The sequence came from a woman in her 50s who had recovered from COVID-19. DNA for the CDR3: TGCGCCAGCAGCTTGACCCAAACCGGGATGAACACTGAAGCTTTCTTT. Protein sequence: CASSLTQTGMNTEAFF.